These 12 T cell receptor beta chains were all obtained from the same sample, sequenced in a study of T cell responses to AZD1222 COVID-19 vaccine. Measured with immunoSEQ multiplex PCR; TCRdb has only the in-frame clones, and not every one. The sample records about 120,000 clones, more than 70% being singletons. This specimen consisted of peripheral blood, obtained on day 0 of AZD1222 vaccination. The source is an adult in good health.

This clone appeared once. The chain recombines TRBV7-9 with TRBJ2-1; D might be TRBD2 (5 bases). CDR3 length equals 16 residues. Trimming took 4 bases from V and 4 from J, leaving 17 bases between them. Germline V gene lookup returns CDR1 SEHNR and CDR2 FQNEAQ (reference sequence). CDR3 in DNA: TGTGCCAGCAGCTACGCCGCGGGTCCTTTATACAATGAGCAGTTCTTC. Translated, it gives CASSYAAGPLYNEQFF.

In this sample, this clone turned up once. This sequence joins TRBV14 and TRBJ2-7; TRBD1 matches 12 bases. Germline-derived CDR1 and CDR2 are SGHDN and FVKESK. This CDR3 has 16 residues. Losses at the gene ends were 1 base for V and 1 base for J; bases not matched to a gene: 2. The CDR3 sequence: CASSQVGQGASYEQYF. The CDR3 nucleotides are TGTGCCAGCAGCCAAGTGGGACAGGGGGCGTCCTACGAGCAGTACTTC.

V usage is TRBV2 and J usage is TRBJ2-1, with a weak D call TRBD2 (5 bases). The CDR3 sequence is 13 residues long. Germline assignment: CDR1 SNHLY and CDR2 FYNNEI. V was pared by 5 bases and J by 5 bases, with 10 bases between. CDR3 coding DNA: TGTGCCAGCAGTCTCGGACTGCACAATGAGCAGTTCTTC. Encoded protein: CASSLGLHNEQFF.

The chain uses TRBV18 and TRBJ1-2; D gene uncertain. This CDR3 has 13 amino acids. V shed 6 bases and J shed 3 bases, with 11 bases lying between them. Looked up from germline, CDR1 is KGHSH and CDR2 is LQKENI. The CDR3 here is CASSPEEDYGYTF. For the CDR3, the DNA is TGTGCCAGCTCTCCAGAGGAAGACTATGGCTACACCTTC.

A few counts support this clone. This rearrangement joins TRBV6-5 to TRBJ2-1; possible D gene TRBD1, 6 bases. The CDR3 is made up of 13 amino acids. From germline, CDR1 is MNHEY and CDR2 SVGAGI. The V end lost 4 bases, the J end lost 9 bases, and 13 bases lay between the germline ends. In DNA, the CDR3 is TGTGCCAGCAGTTCGAAACAGGGCACTGAGCAGTTCTTC. It yields the protein CASSSKQGTEQFF.

This clone was counted a single time. The genes are TRBV6-2 or TRBV6-3 and TRBJ2-1; a weak D match, TRBD2 (5 bases). This CDR3 spans 16 amino acids. Germline CDR1 MNHEY, CDR2 SVGEGT. V lost 4 bases, J lost 0 bases, and 13 bases lay in between. CDR3 sequence: CASSLQWEPSYNEQFF. The CDR3 DNA reads as TGTGCCAGCAGTTTACAATGGGAGCCCTCCTACAATGAGCAGTTCTTC.

This rearrangement joins TRBV3-1 (or the pseudogene TRBV3-2) to TRBJ1-4, with D maybe TRBD1 (5 bases). CDR1 is LGHDT, CDR2 YNNKEL, per germline (reference sequence). The CDR3 loop spans 13 amino acids. V was trimmed by 6 bases and J by 8 bases, leaving 13 bases between them. The CDR3 region is CASSAGSDEKLFF. The CDR3 coding sequence is TGTGCCAGCAGTGCAGGGTCAGACGAAAAACTGTTTTTT.

This chain connects TRBV29-1 to TRBJ1-4; D is uncertain. The CDR3 runs to 15 residues. Germline loops: CDR1 SQVTM, CDR2 ANQGSEA. Between the trimmed V and J ends, which lost 2 bases and 13 bases, there was a span of 23 bases. The CDR3 here is CSVEYHDLGRDTLFF. CDR3 DNA: TGCAGCGTTGAATATCATGATCTGGGGAGGGATACACTGTTTTTT.

Concerning this clone itself: Distinct nucleotide sequences in the sample also encode this CDR3. The chain couples TRBV6-6 to TRBJ1-4; D remains ambiguous. The germline CDR1 and CDR2 sequences are MNHNY and SVGAGI (reference sequence). The CDR3 is 12 residues long. V was pared by 2 bases and J by 7 bases, with 5 bases between. CDR3 DNA sequence: TGTGCCAGCAGTTACAGCGGTGAAAAACTGTTTTTT. Its translation: CASSYSGEKLFF.

The rearrangement links TRBV27 to TRBJ2-2, with D tentatively TRBD1 (6 bases). Germline assignment: CDR1 MNHEY and CDR2 SMNVEV (reference sequence). This CDR3 is 16 amino acids long. V was shortened by 2 bases and J by 4 bases, with 14 bases between the two germline ends. CDR3 sequence reads: CASSLEGELRTGELFF. For the CDR3, the DNA is TGTGCCAGCAGTTTAGAGGGGGAGCTCCGCACCGGGGAGCTGTTTTTT.

This chain joins TRBV5-4 and TRBJ2-7, with a weak D call TRBD2 (5 bases). V was trimmed by 3 bases and J by 4 bases, leaving 17 bases between them. Germline values: CDR1 SGHNT, CDR2 YYREEE (reference sequence). The CDR3 length is 15 residues. Here the CDR3 reads CASSSLVGGLYEQYF. CDR3 nucleotide sequence: TGTGCCAGCAGCTCCCTCGTCGGAGGCCTATACGAGCAGTACTTC.

The chain combines TRBV3-1 (or the pseudogene TRBV3-2) with TRBJ2-7, with 10 bases lining up with TRBD2. The V and J ends lost 0 bases and 0 bases, in that order; junction bases with no gene match: 2. CDR1 is LGHDT and CDR2 is YNNKEL in the germline V gene (reference sequence). This CDR3 has 16 residues. DNA for the CDR3: TGTGCCAGCAGCCAAGATCCTAGCGGGAGCTCCTACGAGCAGTACTTC. Its translation: CASSQDPSGSSYEQYF.